The clone carrying this TCR beta chain was seen many times. Its antigen remains unidentified. Germline V gives CDR1 DFQATT, CDR2 SNEGSKA (reference sequence). The CDR3 extends over 15 amino acids. The junction had 12 bases not matched to a gene; V was cut back by 6 bases and J by 7 bases. This record belongs to a study of spatial heterogeneity in lung cancer. Time point in this sample: sample taken at primary tumor resection. Samples were obtained from approximately 72 donors, all untreated early-stage non-small cell lung cancer patients. Points from the study as a whole: It was found that expanded intratumoral alpha and beta TCR counts tracked tumor mutation counts. Counts for ubiquitous and regional expanded TCRs went along with ubiquitous and regional nonsynonymous mutations, respectively.

MiXCR, run by TCRdb on the 5' RACE reads, gives a single entry per CDR3 protein. The sample consists of approximately 18,000 distinct CDR3 sequences, about 5.8% of them appearing once. The TCR comes from a female donor with early-stage non-small cell lung cancer. The rearrangement joins TRBV20-1 to TRBJ2-1, with 10 bases matching TRBD2. The sequencing here drew on lung tumor tissue, taken at surgery. CDR3 amino acids: CSAVVLAGVRNEQFF. The DNA for the CDR3 is TGCAGTGCCGTAGTTCTAGCGGGAGTAAGGAATGAGCAGTTCTTC.